The next 29 T cell receptor beta chains were all read from a single sample in a study of post-analysis software for immune sequencing data. Presence of unique molecular identifiers characterized the TCR beta cDNA libraries. TCRdb used MiXCR to reprocess the PCR reads, holding one entry per CDR3 protein. The sample has 150,000 to 200,000 distinct CDR3 sequences, roughly 35% seen once. The input for sequencing was blood, taken after autologous hematopoietic stem cell transplantation. All receptors come from a girl aged 5-17 years with multiple sclerosis.

Only one count was recorded for this clonotype. V and J are TRBV5-1 and TRBJ2-5; D is ambiguous. The J call may be faulty, since TRBJ2-7 better matches the DNA end. CDR1 is SGHRS and CDR2 is YFSETQ in the germline V gene. CDR3 length: 14 residues. CDR3 loop: CASSLGAGNSEQYF. CDR3 coding DNA: TGCGCCAGCAGCTTGGGGGCTGGGAACTCCGAGCAGTACTTC.

This clonotype has just a few counts. Just one base apart from a much larger clone, this may be a read error. The genes are TRBV29-1 and TRBJ2-1; maybe TRBD2 (6 bases). This CDR3 comprises 12 residues. Deletions cut 4 bases from V and 10 bases from J, with 14 bases between. The germline V gene encodes CDR1 SQVTM and CDR2 ANQGSEA. In nucleotides, the CDR3 is TGCAGCGTTGGTGGGACTTCCTACGAGCAGTTCTTC. Amino acids: CSVGGTSYEQFF.

This chain connects TRBV7-9 to TRBJ2-7, with D possibly being TRBD1 (5 bases). Germline loops: CDR1 SEHNR, CDR2 FQNEAQ (reference sequence). The CDR3 covers 15 residues. Deletions cut 3 bases from V and 0 bases from J, with 12 bases between. The CDR3: CASSLGQGSSYEQYF. The CDR3 bases are TGTGCCAGCAGCTTGGGGCAGGGCTCCTCCTACGAGCAGTACTTC.

This clonotype was seen a few times. This chain joins TRBV29-1 and TRBJ1-1; D not resolved. The CDR3 sequence is 14 residues long. V dropped 7 bases and J dropped 5 bases, with 20 bases sitting between them. CDR1 is SQVTM, CDR2 ANQGSEA, per germline. The CDR3 here is CSGRRLGVSTEAFF. CDR3 in DNA: TGCAGCGGACGGAGGCTTGGGGTCAGTACTGAAGCTTTCTTT.

The chain is built from TRBV3-1 and TRBJ2-5; D ambiguous. V dropped 1 base and J dropped 1 base, with 10 bases sitting between them. Germline V gene data show CDR1 as LGHDT and CDR2 as YNNKEL (reference sequence). The CDR3 runs to 15 residues. The DNA for the CDR3 is TGTGCCAGCAGCCAAGTCGGGTCTGCCCAAGAGACCCAGTACTTC. Its protein product is CASSQVGSAQETQYF.

The V call is TRBV10-3, the J call TRBJ2-3; 10 bases are a match to TRBD2. After removal of 4 bases from V and 3 bases from J, the junction contained 4 bases not matched to a gene. This CDR3 has 15 amino acids. Germline CDR1 and CDR2: ENHRY and SYGVKD. CDR3 residues: CAISGGTSVTDTQYF. In nucleotides, the CDR3 is TGTGCCATCAGTGGTGGGACTAGCGTTACAGATACGCAGTATTTT.

This chain joins TRBV10-3 and TRBJ2-1; 9 bases are shared with TRBD1. This CDR3 contains 15 residues. Per the germline V gene, CDR1 is ENHRY and CDR2 is SYGVKD. Unmatched junction bases numbered 5, after V lost 6 bases and J lost 2 bases. CDR3 amino acids: CAIRGDRGTYNEQFF. Written as DNA, the CDR3 is TGTGCCATCAGGGGAGACAGGGGGACCTACAATGAGCAGTTCTTC.

This chain connects TRBV7-9 to TRBJ1-5, with D hard to call. Per the germline V gene, CDR1 is SEHNR and CDR2 is FQNEAQ (reference sequence). This CDR3 is 12 amino acids long. Trimming took off 7 bases at V and 7 bases at J, with 11 bases between the two ends. CDR3 bases: TGTGCCAGCACCCTCGGAAGGCAGCCCCAGCATTTT. This gives the protein CASTLGRQPQHF.

About this clonotype itself: The junction departs from the called germline gene at one end, perhaps through a read error. CDR3 amino acids: CASSLAPSSFNEQFF. The CDR3 DNA sequence: TGTGCCAGCAGTTTAGCCCCCAGTTCCTTCAATGAGCAGTTCTTC. V and J are TRBV28 and TRBJ2-1, with D unclear. The germline gives CDR1 MDHEN, CDR2 SYDVKM. The CDR3 totals 15 residues.

V is TRBV12-3 or TRBV12-4 and J is TRBJ1-5; D possibly corresponds to TRBD1 (6 bases). V was pared by 4 bases and J by 3 bases, with 10 bases between. The CDR3 is 14 residues long. The CDR3 protein is CASSSQGNNQPQHF. The CDR3, as DNA: TGTGCCAGCAGTTCGCAGGGGAACAATCAGCCCCAGCATTTT.

This clonotype was detected many times. The chain employs TRBV18 and TRBJ1-2, with TRBD1 identical over 9 bases. CDR1 and CDR2 (germline): KGHSH, LQKENI. The CDR3 sequence is 15 residues long. V shed 3 bases, J shed 3 bases, and the junction held 5 bases outside the gene matches. The CDR3 reads CASSPRTGEDYGYTF. The CDR3 coding sequence is TGTGCCAGCTCACCCAGGACAGGGGAAGACTATGGCTACACCTTC.

In this sample, this clonotype turned up a few times. The chain has TRBV12-3 or TRBV12-4 and TRBJ2-2; 8 bases agree with TRBD2. Losses at the gene ends were 3 bases for V and 5 bases for J; bases not matched to a gene: 8. The CDR3 is 16 amino acids. CDR3 sequence: CASSFSSGSVTGELFF. Here the CDR3 DNA reads TGTGCCAGCAGTTTCTCCAGCGGGAGTGTTACCGGGGAGCTGTTTTTT.

This clonotype was seen a handful of times. The CDR3 nucleotides read TGCAGTGCTATTTCGGGATTATGGGATGAGCAGTTCTTC. This gives the protein CSAISGLWDEQFF. V gene TRBV20-1 combines with J gene TRBJ2-1, with D possibly being TRBD2 (5 bases). The germline V gene has CDR1 DFQATT and CDR2 SNEGSKA (reference sequence). Trimming left V 4 bases short and J 8 bases short, with 15 bases between. The CDR3 has 13 residues.

The V and J genes are TRBV27 and TRBJ2-1, with TRBD2 as a possible D gene (5 bases). The CDR3 runs to 17 residues. Per the germline V gene, CDR1 is MNHEY and CDR2 is SMNVEV (reference sequence). V dropped 4 bases and J dropped 0 bases, with 16 bases sitting between them. This chain's CDR3 is CASSSPQRRSSYNEQFF. CDR3 sequence (DNA): TGTGCCAGCAGTTCCCCCCAGCGGCGCAGCTCCTACAATGAGCAGTTCTTC.

In this sample, this clonotype turned up a few times. The chain is built from TRBV10-3 and TRBJ2-1; 7 nucleotides agree with TRBD2. Germline V CDR1 and CDR2: ENHRY, SYGVKD. The CDR3 has 12 residues. V was pared by 4 bases and J by 8 bases, with 2 bases of the junction left unmatched. The CDR3 bases are TGTGCCATCAGTGGACTAGCCCATGAGCAGTTCTTC. It specifies CAISGLAHEQFF.

Note on this clonotype: A much larger clone lies a single base off, so this may be a read error. The genes are TRBV7-2 and TRBJ2-3; no clear D. Germline CDR1 and CDR2: SGHTA and FQGNSA. Between the trimmed V and J ends, which lost 4 bases and 6 bases, there was a span of 8 bases. This CDR3 is 12 amino acids long. The DNA of the CDR3 is TGTGCCAGCAGCTCCCTGGGGGATACGCAGTATTTT. It yields the protein CASSSLGDTQYF. The variable domain in full, with the rest retrieved from reference TRBV7-2 and TRBJ2-3, is GAGVSQSPSNKVTEKGKDVELRCDPISGHTALYWYRQSLGQGLEFLIYFQGNSAPDKSGLPSDRFSAERTGGSVSTLTIQRTQQEDSAVYLCASSSLGDTQYFGPGTRLTVL.

This clonotype was picked up a small number of times. The chain combines TRBV20-1 with TRBJ2-7; 13 bases map to TRBD2. The length of the CDR3 is 16 residues. In germline, CDR1 is DFQATT, CDR2 SNEGSKA (reference sequence). Germline trimming cut 0 bases from V and 5 bases from J; bases unmatched to any gene: 7. As DNA, the CDR3 is TGCAGTGCTAGAGATTGGACTAGCGGGAGCGAGAACGAGCAGTACTTC. Translated, it gives CSARDWTSGSENEQYF.

In nucleotides, the CDR3 is TGCGCCAGCAGCGCCGGGACAGGGAGTTGGACTCCCTTCGAGCAGTACTTC. It translates to CASSAGTGSWTPFEQYF. The rearrangement joins TRBV5-1 to TRBJ2-5; 9 bases are a match to TRBD1. The end of the DNA is better explained by TRBJ2-7, so the J call may be wrong. Germline CDR1 SGHRS, CDR2 YFSETQ. The length of the CDR3 is 17 residues.

The V gene is TRBV28, the J gene TRBJ2-7, with a possible D match to TRBD2 (5 bases). Germline values: CDR1 MDHEN, CDR2 SYDVKM. Trimming took 8 bases from V and 12 from J, leaving 17 bases between them. This CDR3 is 11 amino acids long. CDR3: CASFGNQVWYF. The CDR3 coding sequence is TGTGCCAGCTTCGGGAACCAAGTGTGGTACTTC. The full variable domain, in which reference TRBV28 and TRBJ2-7 provide the parts outside the CDR3, is DVKVTQSSRYLVKRTGEKVFLECVQDMDHENMFWYRQDPGLGLRLIYFSYDVKMKEKGDIPEGYSVSREKKERFSLILESASTNQTSMYLCASFGNQVWYFGPGTRLTVT.

In its sample, this clonotype was seen a few times. The V call is TRBV4-2, the J call TRBJ1-3; D is unresolved. V dropped 5 bases and J dropped 8 bases, with 10 bases sitting between them. CDR1 is LGHNA and CDR2 is YNFKEQ in the germline V gene. The CDR3 contains 12 residues. This CDR3 reads CASSGVGYTIYF. CDR3 bases: TGTGCCAGCAGCGGGGTGGGTTACACCATATATTTT.

The V call is TRBV13, the J call TRBJ2-1; D unresolved. Germline V gives CDR1 PRHDT, CDR2 FYEKMQ (reference sequence). The CDR3 covers 11 residues. Trimming left V 5 bases short and J 10 bases short, with 9 bases between. Here the CDR3 DNA reads TGTGCCAGCAGCCCGCACTACGAGCAGTTCTTC. Its protein product is CASSPHYEQFF.

The chain recombines TRBV29-1 with TRBJ2-3; D gene unclear. The CDR3 runs to 13 residues. Germline-derived CDR1 and CDR2 are SQVTM and ANQGSEA. Trimming pared 7 bases from V and 0 bases from J, leaving 11 bases between. As DNA, the CDR3 is TGCAGCGCTAGGAAAGCGAGCACAGATACGCAGTATTTT. The encoded protein is CSARKASTDTQYF.

The chain couples TRBV12-3 or TRBV12-4 to TRBJ2-6, with D unresolved. Between the trimmed V and J ends, which lost 2 bases and 1 base, there was a span of 12 bases. The CDR3 totals 17 residues. The CDR3 region has the DNA TGTGCCAGCAGTTTACCCCTCATGGGGTCTGGGGCCAACGTCCTGACTTTC. It yields the protein CASSLPLMGSGANVLTF.

This clonotype has a handful of counts. The chain is built from TRBV10-3 and TRBJ2-5, with 9 bases identical to TRBD2. The J call may not be correct, given that the DNA end is closer to TRBJ2-7. Germline-derived CDR1 and CDR2 are ENHRY and SYGVKD. This CDR3 contains 14 residues. The CDR3, as DNA: TGTGCCATCAGTGATCCTAGCGGGATCGGCGAGCAGTACTTC. This translates into CAISDPSGIGEQYF.

The chain uses TRBV6-5 and TRBJ2-2; possible D gene TRBD2, 5 bases. The CDR3 spans 17 residues. Germline V gene sequence: CDR1 MNHEY, CDR2 SVGAGI. The V gene lost 3 bases and the J gene lost 6 bases, with 20 bases spanning the gap. Here the CDR3 reads CASSYGFSGRKAGELFF. CDR3 DNA: TGTGCCAGCAGTTATGGGTTTAGTGGGAGAAAAGCCGGGGAGCTGTTTTTT.

This clonotype was seen a handful of times. The chain couples TRBV29-1 to TRBJ2-3, with 10 bases matching TRBD2. Germline V gene data show CDR1 as SQVTM and CDR2 as ANQGSEA. CDR3 length: 18 residues. The junction had 12 bases not matched to a gene; V was cut back by 1 base and J by 2 bases. This CDR3 is CSVEGGSLAGADTDTQYF. DNA of the CDR3: TGCAGCGTTGAAGGGGGGTCCCTAGCGGGAGCGGACACAGATACGCAGTATTTT.

The chain is built from TRBV5-1 and TRBJ2-3; 10 bases agree with TRBD1. The CDR3 covers 18 residues. CDR1 is SGHRS, CDR2 YFSETQ, per germline. Losses at the gene ends were 3 bases for V and 3 bases for J; bases not matched to a gene: 13. CDR3 protein: CASSSSPGTGAITDTQYF. The CDR3 nucleotides read TGCGCCAGCAGCTCGAGTCCCGGGACAGGGGCAATAACAGATACGCAGTATTTT.

A few counts support this clonotype. The chain couples TRBV9 to TRBJ2-1, with 11 nucleotides matching TRBD2. The length of the CDR3 is 17 residues. Germline V gene sequence: CDR1 SGDLS, CDR2 YYNGEE. Trimming took 0 bases from V and 4 from J; bases not matched to a gene: 6. CDR3 in amino acids: CASSVAGTSGGYNEQFF. The CDR3 DNA reads as TGTGCCAGCAGCGTAGCAGGGACTAGCGGAGGATACAATGAGCAGTTCTTC.

This clonotype was seen a handful of times. V gene TRBV24-1 combines with J gene TRBJ2-5, with 8 bases identical to TRBD1. Judging by the DNA end, TRBJ2-7 fits better; the J call may be wrong. This CDR3 spans 14 amino acids. Germline loops: CDR1 KGHDR, CDR2 SFDVKD. The CDR3 DNA is TGTGCCACCAGTGATTCGGACAGGGCCGTCGAGCAGTACTTC. This gives the protein CATSDSDRAVEQYF.